This T cell receptor (beta chain) was recorded in a study of cytomegalovirus exposure and HLA in healthy donors. Study-wide findings and caveats: Whilst most TCR sequences proved rare, a subset of public TCRs occurred across many donors. In vitro, three CMV-associated chains proved specific for CMV antigens.

Measured with immunoSEQ multiplex PCR; TCRdb has only the in-frame clones, and not every one. The table has around 150,000 clones, around 89% seen once. Comments on this clone: Its antigen is unknown.

Germline-derived CDR1 and CDR2 are SGHVS and FNYEAQ. V trimming: 1 base; J trimming: 2 bases; junction bases outside the gene matches: 4. The CDR3 extends over 15 amino acids. This chain connects TRBV7-6 to TRBJ2-7; 8 bases map to TRBD2. The sample consisted of PBMCs. This TCR came from a man aged 18 to 30 in good health and CMV-seronegative. The CDR3 region has the DNA TGTGCCAGCAGCTTAGTAGCGGGACGCCCCTACGAGCAGTACTTC. Translating it yields CASSLVAGRPYEQYF.